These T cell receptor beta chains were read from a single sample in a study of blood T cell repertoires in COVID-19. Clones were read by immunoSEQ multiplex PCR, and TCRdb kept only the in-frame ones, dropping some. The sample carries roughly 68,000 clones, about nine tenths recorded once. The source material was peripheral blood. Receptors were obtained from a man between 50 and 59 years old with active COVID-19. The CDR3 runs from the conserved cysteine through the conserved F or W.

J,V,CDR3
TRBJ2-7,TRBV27,CASSSLLAGGHQYF
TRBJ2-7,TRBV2,CASKRGTYEQYF
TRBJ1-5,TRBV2,CASSVEGGVQPQHF
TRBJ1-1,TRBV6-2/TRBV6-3,CASSTQTGNTEAFF
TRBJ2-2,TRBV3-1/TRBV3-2,CASSQPMGVRAGELFF
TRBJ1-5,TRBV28,CASRSGQGGNQPQHF
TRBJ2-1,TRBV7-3,CASSLLTSGSGINEQFF
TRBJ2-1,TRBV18,CASSPPSVRLAGFPEQFF
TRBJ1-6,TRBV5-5,CASSLTGADSPLHF
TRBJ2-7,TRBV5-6,CASSLSFLDRDGYEQYF
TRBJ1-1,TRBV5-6,CASSFEPTGGTEAFF
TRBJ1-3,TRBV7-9,CASSGNRAAGNTIYF